This T cell receptor (beta chain) was sequenced during a study of blood T cell repertoires in COVID-19 (dated by TCRdb to 2019 to 2021). A note on the overall study: Collaborator samples came from the United States, Italy and Spain and covered acute and convalescent phases of COVID-19. The prospective study material was composed of cDNA or gDNA derived from T cells, B-cell-depleted T cells, or PBMCs. Subjects who had been exposed to COVID-19, were actively infected with it, or had recovered from it provided the deeply sampled blood TCRbeta repertoires that made up the dataset. The repertoires were made available in a free public database intended to serve as a resource for research on the immune response to SARS-CoV-2. Samples came from the ongoing ImmuneRACE study (first 160 participants) plus 1,254 subjects from 6 global collaborators. A de-identified subject ID, COVID-19 status, age in years and sex were almost always included in the sample metadata. Where available, HLA class I and class II types were obtained from metadata supplied by the sample provider rather than from assay-based typing.

In Seattle, one collaborating source enrolled patients while the infection was active and tracked those patients longitudinally over the course of disease. Whole blood was collected in K2EDTA tubes by collaborating institutions according to the institutions' own protocols. For TCRbeta analysis, collaborator samples were shipped as frozen whole blood, as isolated PBMCs, or as DNA extracted from either sample type. To note about this clone: No antigen is known for it. It has no much larger one-base neighbor in the sample; base qualities were not kept.

TCRbeta CDR3 regions were amplified from genomic DNA using the immunoSEQ Assay, a bias-controlled multiplex PCR. On the authors' methods: Nucleated cell counts per sample were estimated from amplification of reference gene primers within the assay. To quantify the absolute abundance of each unique TCRbeta CDR3 rearrangement, sequence reads were collapsed and filtered. For each sample, productive Simpson clonality was calculated by taking the square root of Simpson's diversity index across productive rearrangements. The immuneACCESS repertoire file appears here via TCRdb, limited to in-frame rearrangements. These files lack a portion of the clones; in checked studies, under half of the deficit traces to unresolved V genes, and the cause of the others is not known. The D gene and trimming were derived from the DNA, and the V and J assignments and clone size from that table. In all, the sample holds about 290,000 clones, and just under 90% of those were seen once. Around 10% of the sample comes from the top ten.

The germline V gene encodes CDR1 LNHDA and CDR2 SQIVND (reference sequence). Trimming removed 2 bases from V and 5 bases from J, leaving 13 bases between the germline ends. The cysteine opens and the phenylalanine closes a CDR3 of 15 amino acids. The entry retains the CDR3 DNA only, 45 bases that are in frame from base 1. Points the paper makes about the study in general: The amount of clinical and demographic metadata varied by source and participant and was provided uncurated.

The source of this sequence is a woman in her thirties with COVID-19, enrolled during active disease. Source material: peripheral blood. This sequence uses TRBV19 and TRBJ2-1; the D region possibly corresponds to TRBD2 (5 bases align). The encoded CDR3 is CASSILLVGDNEQFF. The sequenced DNA is TGTGCCAGTAGTATATTACTAGTTGGGGACAATGAGCAGTTCTTC. The variable domain in full, with residues beyond the CDR3 obtained from the reference TRBV19 and TRBJ2-1 genes, is DGGITQSPKYLFRKEGQNVTLSCEQNLNHDAMYWYRQDPGQGLRLIYYSQIVNDFQKGDIAEGYSVSREKKESFPLTVTSAQKNPTAFYLCASSILLVGDNEQFFGPGTRLTVL.